This TCR beta chain appears in the sequencing data of a study of T cell responses to AZD1222 COVID-19 vaccine. Study-wide context: Pooling of second doses given at about 4 or about 12 weeks was done. Study results and limitations: CD4 TCRs covered the whole spike, strongest at regions 160-218 and 743-854. Unmutated regions of variants are reportedly targeted by nearly half of spike-specific TCRs. Baseline serology detected seropositivity in only six AZD1222 recipients.

Only one count was recorded for this clone. What it binds is not known. V lost 5 bases and J lost 1; bases outside the gene matches: 0. CDR1 and CDR2 from the germline V gene are MDHEN and SYDVKM. The length of the CDR3 is 13 residues. Libraries were prepared by immunoSEQ multiplex PCR; TCRdb keeps only in-frame clonotypes and omits some of them. The data show 85,000 to 120,000 clones, with around 83% seen just once and 5% held by the top ten. The sequence was obtained from an adult in good health. This chain connects TRBV28 to TRBJ1-1; 8 bases match TRBD1. Material: peripheral blood, obtained on day 0 of AZD1222 vaccination. The CDR3 DNA sequence: TGTGCCAGCAGTGGACAGGGGAACACTGAAGCTTTCTTT. Its translation: CASSGQGNTEAFF.